The 24 T cell receptor beta chains below come from one sample, sequenced in a study of cytomegalovirus exposure and HLA in healthy donors. The study ran its PCR with 60 Vbeta and 13 Jbeta primers. Sequencing was performed with immunoSEQ multiplex PCR; in TCRdb, only in-frame clones are kept and a portion is missing. This table holds 150,000 to 200,000 clones. The sequenced material came from PBMCs. These receptors originate from a woman in her sixties or seventies in good health and CMV-seronegative.

This chain uses TRBV19 with TRBJ2-7; TRBD1 is a possible D gene (6 bases). The CDR3 totals 16 residues. V shed 5 bases and J shed 4 bases, with 21 bases lying between them. The germline V gene encodes CDR1 LNHDA and CDR2 SQIVND (reference sequence). The CDR3: CASSPTGTYSKYEQYF. Written as DNA, the CDR3 is TGTGCCAGTAGTCCAACAGGGACCTACTCGAAATACGAGCAGTACTTC.

The chain is built from TRBV6-1 and TRBJ2-2, with a weak D call TRBD1 (5 bases). Germline CDR1 is MNHNS and CDR2 is SASEGT. Between the trimmed V and J ends, which lost 1 base and 0 bases, there was a span of 9 bases. The CDR3 has 16 residues. In nucleotides, the CDR3 is TGTGCCAGCAGTGAAGAAGACAGACCGAACACCGGGGAGCTGTTTTTT. It translates to CASSEEDRPNTGELFF.

The J gene is TRBJ2-1, the V gene TRBV19; TRBD1 agrees at 8 bases. This CDR3 has 15 amino acids. From germline, CDR1 is LNHDA and CDR2 SQIVND (reference sequence). V dropped 5 bases and J dropped 5; count of bases not matched to a gene: 8. The CDR3 nucleotides are TGTGCCAGTAGTGGCCGACAGGGGCGTCACAATGAGCAGTTCTTC. Its translation: CASSGRQGRHNEQFF.

In the case of this clone: This likely comes from a read error, as the CDR3 has no conserved phenylalanine or tryptophan at its end. Because the CDR3's place on the DNA is in doubt, the DNA is left out and the CDR3 is given as listed by TCRdb. This chain joins TRBV29-1 and TRBJ1-2; the table's TRBD1 call for D was not verified on the DNA. CDR1 and CDR2 from the germline V gene are SQVTM and ANQGSEA. The CDR3 has 12 amino acids, counting both end residues. The CDR3 sequence is CSGGPPGPLWGV.

V usage is TRBV19 and J usage is TRBJ2-7, with TRBD1 matching 10 bases. The J segment lost 7 bases and the V segment lost 6 bases, leaving 3 bases of the junction unmatched. Germline V gene sequence: CDR1 LNHDA, CDR2 SQIVND (reference sequence). The CDR3 extends over 12 amino acids. CDR3 loop: CASSDRGREQYF. The CDR3 DNA reads TGTGCCAGTAGCGACAGGGGGCGGGAGCAGTACTTC.

CDR3 in DNA: TGTGCCAGCAGTTCTAACAGGGAGTACGGTCAGCCCCAGCATTTT. Its protein is CASSSNREYGQPQHF. J is TRBJ1-5 and V is TRBV27, with a tentative D call TRBD1 (6 bases). Trimming left V 4 bases short and J 6 bases short, with 16 bases between. CDR3 length: 15 amino acids. Per germline, CDR1 MNHEY and CDR2 SMNVEV (reference sequence).

The rearrangement uses TRBV7-2 and TRBJ2-7, with 10 bases lining up with TRBD2. Per the germline V gene, CDR1 is SGHTA and CDR2 is FQGNSA. The CDR3 sequence is 16 residues long. V was pared by 3 bases and J by 0 bases, with 5 bases of the junction left unmatched. The CDR3 loop reads CASSFSLAGSSYEQYF. CDR3 DNA: TGTGCCAGCAGCTTTTCACTAGCGGGGAGCTCCTACGAGCAGTACTTC.

This chain uses TRBV11-2 with TRBJ2-1; the D gene is possibly TRBD2 (5 bases). V lost 5 bases and J 8 bases, leaving 16 bases between the germline ends. The CDR3 is 14 residues long. Germline CDR1 is SGHAT and CDR2 is FQNNGV. The DNA for the CDR3 is TGTGCCAGCAGCGCGTCGATCGGAGGTGATGAGCAGTTCTTC. Its protein is CASSASIGGDEQFF. Full variable domain (rest looked up from reference TRBV11-2 and TRBJ2-1): EAGVAQSPRYKIIEKRQSVAFWCNPISGHATLYWYQQILGQGPKLLIQFQNNGVVDDSQLPKDRFSAERLKGVDSTLKIQPAKLEDSAVYLCASSASIGGDEQFFGPGTRLTVL.

The genes are TRBV27 and TRBJ2-7; 7 bases are a match to TRBD1. CDR1 is MNHEY, CDR2 SMNVEV, per germline (reference sequence). Unmatched junction bases numbered 15, after V lost 8 bases and J lost 11 bases. This CDR3 comprises 13 residues. CDR3 region: CASSIRDRGREYF. CDR3 DNA: TGTGCCAGCTCTATACGGGACAGAGGACGAGAGTACTTC.

The chain combines TRBV25-1 with TRBJ2-5; a weak D match, TRBD1 (8 bases). Germline CDR1 and CDR2: MGHDK and SYGVNS. This CDR3 comprises 15 residues. V lost 5 bases and J lost 4, with 17 bases in between. The CDR3 DNA reads as TGTGCCAGCAGTCTGGGGGGGACAGGAGGAGAGACCCAGTACTTC. Residues: CASSLGGTGGETQYF.

This sequence joins TRBV10-3 and TRBJ1-2, with 7 bases matching TRBD1. CDR3 length: 15 residues. The trim removed 2 bases at V and 1 base at J, leaving 4 bases unmatched. Germline V CDR1 and CDR2: ENHRY, SYGVKD. The CDR3 loop reads CAISETRDSNYGYTF. Here the CDR3 DNA reads TGTGCCATCAGTGAGACTCGGGACAGTAACTATGGCTACACCTTC.

The chain couples TRBV19 to TRBJ1-1; D is unresolved. Germline CDR1 and CDR2: LNHDA and SQIVND (reference sequence). V gave up 4 bases and J gave up 1 base, with 7 bases separating them. The CDR3 has 13 residues. CDR3 sequence reads: CASSSRRNTEAFF. In DNA, the CDR3 is TGTGCCAGTAGTAGTAGGAGGAACACTGAAGCTTTCTTT. The full variable domain, its missing parts supplied by reference TRBV19 and TRBJ1-1, is DGGITQSPKYLFRKEGQNVTLSCEQNLNHDAMYWYRQDPGQGLRLIYYSQIVNDFQKGDIAEGYSVSREKKESFPLTVTSAQKNPTAFYLCASSSRRNTEAFFGQGTRLTVV.

This chain connects TRBV7-3 to TRBJ1-5; D is uncertain. There are 13 residues in the CDR3. The germline V and J ends were trimmed by 3 bases and 4 bases, with 7 bases remaining between them. CDR1 and CDR2 from the germline V gene are SGHTA and FQGTGA. The CDR3 bases are TGTGCCAGCAGCTTTGGCCTTAATCAGCCCCAGCATTTT. Protein: CASSFGLNQPQHF.

The J gene is TRBJ2-3, the V gene TRBV2; TRBD2 aligns across 8 bases. The CDR3 runs 13 residues. Germline-derived CDR1 and CDR2 are SNHLY and FYNNEI. V was clipped by 8 bases and J by 6 bases; unmatched bases: 7. The CDR3 sequence is CASREGSTDTQYF. CDR3 in DNA: TGTGCCAGCCGGGAGGGGAGTACTGATACGCAGTATTTT. Full variable domain (rest looked up from reference TRBV2 and TRBJ2-3): EPEVTQTPSHQVTQMGQEVILRCVPISNHLYFYWYRQILGQKVEFLVSFYNNEISEKSEIFDDQFSVERPDGSNFTLKIRSTKLEDSAMYFCASREGSTDTQYFGPGTRLTVL.

V is TRBV7-9 and J is TRBJ2-7, with TRBD2 as a possible D gene (6 bases). Germline V gene lookup returns CDR1 SEHNR and CDR2 FQNEAQ (reference sequence). The V gene lost 5 bases and the J gene lost 0 bases, with 17 bases spanning the gap. The CDR3 contains 16 residues. In nucleotides, the CDR3 is TGTGCCAGCAGCCGAGAGATGTGGGGGGTCTCCTACGAGCAGTACTTC. This sequence encodes CASSREMWGVSYEQYF.

The chain carries TRBV27 and TRBJ2-1; 8 nucleotides agree with TRBD1. Germline CDR1 is MNHEY and CDR2 is SMNVEV (reference sequence). The junction had 11 bases not matched to a gene; V was cut back by 5 bases and J by 5 bases. The CDR3 runs 16 residues. The CDR3 here is CASSLNRGYPDNEQFF. The CDR3 DNA sequence: TGTGCCAGCAGTCTCAACAGGGGGTACCCGGACAATGAGCAGTTCTTC.

V usage is TRBV19 and J usage is TRBJ1-5, with 12 bases fitting TRBD1. This CDR3 region has 16 residues. Germline V gene data show CDR1 as LNHDA and CDR2 as SQIVND (reference sequence). V lost 6 bases and J lost 7; bases outside the gene matches: 10. CDR3 protein: CASSPAGTGGFQPQHF. The CDR3 DNA sequence: TGTGCCAGTAGCCCAGCCGGGACAGGGGGCTTCCAGCCCCAGCATTTT.

A remark on this clone: An end of the junction differs from the germline gene, which may be a read error. The chain joins TRBV9 to TRBJ2-7, with 8 bases lining up with TRBD2. The CDR3 runs to 14 residues. Germline CDR1 and CDR2: SGDLS and YYNGEE. The DNA for the CDR3 is TGTACCAGCAGCGAGCGGGGGACCTCCTACGAGCAGTACTTC. Its protein product is CTSSERGTSYEQYF.

The gene calls are TRBV7-2 and TRBJ1-2; a weak D match, TRBD1 (5 bases). The germline gives CDR1 SGHTA, CDR2 FQGNSA. With 4 bases removed from V and 3 bases from J, the gap between germline ends came to 9 bases. The CDR3 length is 13 residues. This chain's CDR3 is CASSSTTDYGYTF. The CDR3 DNA is TGTGCCAGCAGCTCGACGACAGACTATGGCTACACCTTC.

The chain carries TRBV5-1 and TRBJ1-6; 11 bases map to TRBD1. V shed 5 bases, J shed 8 bases, and the junction held 6 bases outside the gene matches. Per the germline V gene, CDR1 is SGHRS and CDR2 is YFSETQ. The CDR3 extends over 15 amino acids. The CDR3 DNA reads as TGCGCCAGCAGAACCGGGACAGGGGGGGATTCACCCCTCCACTTT. It specifies CASRTGTGGDSPLHF.

The chain joins TRBV29-1 to TRBJ2-3; 8 nucleotides agree with TRBD2. The CDR3 has 13 residues. The germline V gene has CDR1 SQVTM and CDR2 ANQGSEA. Trimming cost V 8 bases and J 3 bases; bases outside gene matches: 7. The CDR3 bases are TGCAGCCTTTCGGGGGGGGTGACAGATACGCAGTATTTT. Its translation is CSLSGGVTDTQYF.

The J gene is TRBJ2-1, the V gene TRBV4-1, with 10 bases identical to TRBD2. The CDR3 runs to 17 residues. After removal of 1 base from V and 6 bases from J, the junction contained 9 bases not matched to a gene. CDR1 and CDR2 from the germline V gene are MGHRA and YSYEKL. CDR3 DNA: TGCGCCAGCAGCCAAGGAAGAAGCGGGAGGGCAGGCAATGAGCAGTTCTTC. Translating it yields CASSQGRSGRAGNEQFF.

CDR3 DNA sequence: TGTGCCAGTAGCCAGACAGGGGGCGTGGGGCAGCCCCAGCATTTT. It yields the protein CASSQTGGVGQPQHF. The chain recombines TRBV19 with TRBJ1-5; 10 bases fit TRBD1. V was clipped by 6 bases and J by 7 bases; unmatched bases: 9. The CDR3 sequence is 15 residues long. Germline loops: CDR1 LNHDA, CDR2 SQIVND (reference sequence). Filled out from reference TRBV19 and TRBJ1-5, the complete variable domain reads DGGITQSPKYLFRKEGQNVTLSCEQNLNHDAMYWYRQDPGQGLRLIYYSQIVNDFQKGDIAEGYSVSREKKESFPLTVTSAQKNPTAFYLCASSQTGGVGQPQHFGDGTRLSIL.

Here the CDR3 DNA reads TGTGCCAGCAGCCCGGGACTAGCGGGAGTGTCCTACGAGCAGTACTTC. Its protein is CASSPGLAGVSYEQYF. The chain combines TRBV7-3 with TRBJ2-7, with TRBD2 matching over 14 bases. The V and J ends lost 5 bases and 1 base, in that order; junction bases with no gene match: 4. The germline V gene encodes CDR1 SGHTA and CDR2 FQGTGA. The CDR3 extends over 16 amino acids.